The 3 T cell receptor beta chains below all came from one sample that was sequenced in a study of blood T cell repertoires in COVID-19. The assay was immunoSEQ multiplex PCR, and TCRdb's table has in-frame clones only and misses some. The table lists roughly 190,000 clones, about 86% of them singletons, with under 15% in the top ten. The sample was peripheral blood. The receptors were sampled from a man aged 30 to 39 with active or convalescent COVID-19.

V is TRBV6-5 and J is TRBJ1-2; 7 nucleotides agree with TRBD1. CDR1 and CDR2 (germline): MNHEY, SVGAGI. The V and J ends lost 9 bases and 12 bases, in that order; junction bases with no gene match: 10. This CDR3 is 11 amino acids long. The CDR3 DNA is TGTGCCAGTTTTTCCGGGACAGAGAACACCTTC. Amino acids: CASFSGTENTF.

J is TRBJ2-6 and V is TRBV18, with 11 nucleotides matching TRBD2. Germline V gives CDR1 KGHSH, CDR2 LQKENI. This CDR3 spans 18 amino acids. V trimming: 6 bases; J trimming: 1 base; junction bases outside the gene matches: 8. CDR3 in amino acids: CASSPPGLAASGANVLTF. The CDR3 nucleotides are TGTGCCAGCTCGCCCCCGGGACTAGCGGCATCTGGGGCCAACGTCCTGACTTTC.

The chain has TRBV15 and TRBJ2-5; 9 bases match TRBD2. The trim removed 6 bases at V and 4 bases at J, leaving 3 bases unmatched. The CDR3 consists of 13 residues. Germline assignment: CDR1 LNHNV and CDR2 YYDKDF (reference sequence). The CDR3 DNA is TGTGCCACCAGTAAGCGGGGGGTAGAGACCCAGTACTTC. It encodes CATSKRGVETQYF.